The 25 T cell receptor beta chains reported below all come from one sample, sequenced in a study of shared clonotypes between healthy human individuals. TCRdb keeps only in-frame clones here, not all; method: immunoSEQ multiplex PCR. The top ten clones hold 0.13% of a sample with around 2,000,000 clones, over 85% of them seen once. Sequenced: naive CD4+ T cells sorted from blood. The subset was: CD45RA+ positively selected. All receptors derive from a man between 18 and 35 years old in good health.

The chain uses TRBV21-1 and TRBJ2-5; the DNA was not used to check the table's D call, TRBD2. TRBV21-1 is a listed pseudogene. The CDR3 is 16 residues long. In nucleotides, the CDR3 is TGTGCCAGCAGCCCCGATAGCGGGAGAGGGCGAGAGACCCAGTACTTC. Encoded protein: CASSPDSGRGRETQYF.

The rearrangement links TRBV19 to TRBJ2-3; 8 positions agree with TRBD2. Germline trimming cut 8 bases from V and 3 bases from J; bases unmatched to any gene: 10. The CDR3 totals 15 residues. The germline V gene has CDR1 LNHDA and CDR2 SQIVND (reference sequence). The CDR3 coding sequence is TGTGCCAGTCAGCAGCGGGGGAGAGCAACAGATACGCAGTATTTT. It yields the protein CASQQRGRATDTQYF.

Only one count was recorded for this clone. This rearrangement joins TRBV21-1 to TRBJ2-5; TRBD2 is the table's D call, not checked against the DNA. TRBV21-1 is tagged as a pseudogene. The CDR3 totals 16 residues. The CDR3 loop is CASSKEGLAGQETQYF. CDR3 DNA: TGTGCCAGCAGCAAAGAGGGACTAGCGGGGCAAGAGACCCAGTACTTC.

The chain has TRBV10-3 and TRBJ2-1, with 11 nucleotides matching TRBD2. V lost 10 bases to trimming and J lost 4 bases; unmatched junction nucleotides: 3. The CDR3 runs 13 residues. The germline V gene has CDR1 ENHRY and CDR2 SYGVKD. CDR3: CATWTSGYNEQFF. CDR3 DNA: TGTGCCACTTGGACTAGCGGGTACAATGAGCAGTTCTTC.

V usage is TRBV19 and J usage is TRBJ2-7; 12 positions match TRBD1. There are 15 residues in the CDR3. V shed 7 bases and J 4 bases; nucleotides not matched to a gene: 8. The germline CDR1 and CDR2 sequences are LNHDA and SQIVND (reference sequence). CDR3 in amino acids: CASTLGQGAVYEQYF. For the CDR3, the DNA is TGTGCCAGTACCCTGGGACAGGGGGCTGTTTACGAGCAGTACTTC.

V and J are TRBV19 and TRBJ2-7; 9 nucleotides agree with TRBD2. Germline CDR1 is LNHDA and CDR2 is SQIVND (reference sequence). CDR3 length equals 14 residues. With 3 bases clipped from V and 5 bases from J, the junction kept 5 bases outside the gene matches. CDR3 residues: CASSIVIAGDEQYF. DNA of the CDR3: TGTGCCAGTAGTATCGTGATAGCGGGAGACGAGCAGTACTTC.

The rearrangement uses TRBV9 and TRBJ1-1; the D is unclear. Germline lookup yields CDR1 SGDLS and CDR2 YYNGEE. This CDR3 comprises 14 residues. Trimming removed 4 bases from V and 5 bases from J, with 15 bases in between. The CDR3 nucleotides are TGTGCCAGCAGCTCCGGGCCCGCCGGGACTGAAGCTTTCTTT. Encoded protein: CASSSGPAGTEAFF.

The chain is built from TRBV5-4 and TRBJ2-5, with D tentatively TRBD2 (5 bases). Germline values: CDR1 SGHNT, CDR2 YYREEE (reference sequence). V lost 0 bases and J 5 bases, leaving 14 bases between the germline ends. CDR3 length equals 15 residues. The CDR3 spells CASSLGWERPETQYF. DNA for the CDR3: TGTGCCAGCAGCTTGGGGTGGGAGCGACCTGAGACCCAGTACTTC.

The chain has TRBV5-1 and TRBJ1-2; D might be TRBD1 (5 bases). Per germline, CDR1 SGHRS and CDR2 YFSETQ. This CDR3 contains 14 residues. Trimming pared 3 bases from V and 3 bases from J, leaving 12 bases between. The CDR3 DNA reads TGCGCCAGCAGCTACGGGGGGATAGACTATGGCTACACCTTC. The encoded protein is CASSYGGIDYGYTF. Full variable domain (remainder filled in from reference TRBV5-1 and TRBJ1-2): KAGVTQTPRYLIKTRGQQVTLSCSPISGHRSVSWYQQTPGQGLQFLFEYFSETQRNKGNFPGRFSGRQFSNSRSEMNVSTLELGDSALYLCASSYGGIDYGYTFGSGTRLTVV.

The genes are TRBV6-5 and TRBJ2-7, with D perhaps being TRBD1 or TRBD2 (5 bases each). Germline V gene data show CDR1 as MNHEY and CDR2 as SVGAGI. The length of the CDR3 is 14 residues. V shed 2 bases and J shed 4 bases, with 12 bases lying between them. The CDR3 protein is CASSYRGQLYEQYF. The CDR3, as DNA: TGTGCCAGCAGTTACCGGGGCCAGCTTTACGAGCAGTACTTC.

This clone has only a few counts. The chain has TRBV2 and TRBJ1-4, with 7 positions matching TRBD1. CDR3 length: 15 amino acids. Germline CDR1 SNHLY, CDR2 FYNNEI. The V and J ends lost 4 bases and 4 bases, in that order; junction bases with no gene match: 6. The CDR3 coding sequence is TGTGCCAGCAGTGTTTCGGGACAGTTTAATGAAAAACTGTTTTTT. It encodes CASSVSGQFNEKLFF.

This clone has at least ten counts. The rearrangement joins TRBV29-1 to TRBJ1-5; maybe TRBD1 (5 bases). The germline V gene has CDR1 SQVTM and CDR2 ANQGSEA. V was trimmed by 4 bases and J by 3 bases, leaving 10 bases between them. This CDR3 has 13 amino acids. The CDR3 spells CSVAGTPNQPQHF. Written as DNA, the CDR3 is TGCAGCGTTGCCGGGACCCCCAATCAGCCCCAGCATTTT.

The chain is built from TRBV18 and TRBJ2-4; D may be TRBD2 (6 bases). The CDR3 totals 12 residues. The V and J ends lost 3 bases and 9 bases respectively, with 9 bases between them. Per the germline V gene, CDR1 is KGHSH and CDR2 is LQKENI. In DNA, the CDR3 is TGTGCCAGCTCACCGGACGGGAGCATTCAGTACTTC. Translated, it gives CASSPDGSIQYF.

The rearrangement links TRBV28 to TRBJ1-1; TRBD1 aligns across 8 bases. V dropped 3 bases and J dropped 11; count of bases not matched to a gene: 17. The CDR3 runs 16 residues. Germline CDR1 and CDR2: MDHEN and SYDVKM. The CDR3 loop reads CASSLATGAGKLEAFF. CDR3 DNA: TGTGCCAGCAGTTTGGCGACAGGGGCCGGTAAGTTGGAGGCTTTCTTT.

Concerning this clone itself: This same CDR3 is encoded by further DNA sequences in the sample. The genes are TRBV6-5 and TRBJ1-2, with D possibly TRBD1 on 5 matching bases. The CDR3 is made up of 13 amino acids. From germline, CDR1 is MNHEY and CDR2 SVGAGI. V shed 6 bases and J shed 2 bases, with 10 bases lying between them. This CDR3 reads CASSQGRNYGYTF. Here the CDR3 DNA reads TGTGCCAGCAGCCAGGGACGCAACTATGGCTACACCTTC.

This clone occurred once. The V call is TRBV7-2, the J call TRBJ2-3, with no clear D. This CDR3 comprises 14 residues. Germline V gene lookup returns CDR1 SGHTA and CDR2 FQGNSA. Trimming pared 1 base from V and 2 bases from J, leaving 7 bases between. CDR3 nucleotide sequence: TGTGCCAGCAGCTTAGTAGAATTCACAGATACGCAGTATTTT. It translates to CASSLVEFTDTQYF.

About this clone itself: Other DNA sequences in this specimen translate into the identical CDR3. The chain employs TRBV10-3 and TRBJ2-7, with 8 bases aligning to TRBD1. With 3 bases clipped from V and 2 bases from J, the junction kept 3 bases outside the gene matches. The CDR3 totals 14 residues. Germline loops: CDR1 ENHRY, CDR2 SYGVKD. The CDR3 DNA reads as TGTGCCATCAGTGAAGGGACAGGCGCCTACGAGCAGTACTTC. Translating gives CAISEGTGAYEQYF.

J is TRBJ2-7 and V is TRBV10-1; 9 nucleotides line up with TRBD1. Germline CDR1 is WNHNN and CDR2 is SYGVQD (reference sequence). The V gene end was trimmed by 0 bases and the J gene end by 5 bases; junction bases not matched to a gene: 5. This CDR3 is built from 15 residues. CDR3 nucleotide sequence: TGCGCCAGCAGTGAGTCGAGGGGACAGGGACACGAGCAGTACTTC. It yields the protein CASSESRGQGHEQYF.

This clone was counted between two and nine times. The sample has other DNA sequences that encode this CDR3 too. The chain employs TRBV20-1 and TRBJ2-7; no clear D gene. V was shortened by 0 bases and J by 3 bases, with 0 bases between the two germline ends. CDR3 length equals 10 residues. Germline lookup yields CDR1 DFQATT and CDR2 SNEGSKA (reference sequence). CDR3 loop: CSARDYEQYF. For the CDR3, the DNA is TGCAGTGCTAGAGACTACGAGCAGTACTTC.

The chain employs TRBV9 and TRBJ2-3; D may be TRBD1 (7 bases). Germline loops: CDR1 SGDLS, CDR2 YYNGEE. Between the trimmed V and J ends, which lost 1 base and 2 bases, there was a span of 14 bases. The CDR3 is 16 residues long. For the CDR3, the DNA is TGTGCCAGCAGCGTAAGGGGGGACAGCAACACAGATACGCAGTATTTT. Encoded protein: CASSVRGDSNTDTQYF.

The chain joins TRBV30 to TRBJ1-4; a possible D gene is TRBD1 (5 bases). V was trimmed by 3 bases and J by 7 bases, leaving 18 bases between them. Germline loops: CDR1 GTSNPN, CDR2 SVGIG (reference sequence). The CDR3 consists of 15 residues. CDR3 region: CAWSLGQTGGEKLFF. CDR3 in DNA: TGTGCCTGGAGCCTCGGACAAACGGGCGGTGAAAAACTGTTTTTT.

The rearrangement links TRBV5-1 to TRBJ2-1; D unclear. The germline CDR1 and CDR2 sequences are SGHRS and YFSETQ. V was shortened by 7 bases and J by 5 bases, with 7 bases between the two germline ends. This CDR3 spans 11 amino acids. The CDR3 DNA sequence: TGCGCCAGCCTAAGCAACAATGAGCAGTTCTTC. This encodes CASLSNNEQFF.

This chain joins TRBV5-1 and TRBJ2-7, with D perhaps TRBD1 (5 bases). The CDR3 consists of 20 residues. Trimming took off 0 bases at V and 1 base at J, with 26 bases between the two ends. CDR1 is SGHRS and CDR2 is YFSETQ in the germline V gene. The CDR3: CASSLGQPLLEGQGSYEQYF. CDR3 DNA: TGCGCCAGCAGCTTGGGGCAACCCCTACTGGAAGGCCAGGGATCCTACGAGCAGTACTTC.

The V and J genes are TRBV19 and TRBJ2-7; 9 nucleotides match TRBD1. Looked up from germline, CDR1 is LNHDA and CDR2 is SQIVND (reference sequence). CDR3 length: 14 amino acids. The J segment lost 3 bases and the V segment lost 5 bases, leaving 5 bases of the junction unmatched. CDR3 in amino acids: CASSLGQGYYEQYF. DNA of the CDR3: TGTGCCAGTAGTCTGGGACAGGGCTACTACGAGCAGTACTTC. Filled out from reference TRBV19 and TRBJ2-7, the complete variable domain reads DGGITQSPKYLFRKEGQNVTLSCEQNLNHDAMYWYRQDPGQGLRLIYYSQIVNDFQKGDIAEGYSVSREKKESFPLTVTSAQKNPTAFYLCASSLGQGYYEQYFGPGTRLTVT.

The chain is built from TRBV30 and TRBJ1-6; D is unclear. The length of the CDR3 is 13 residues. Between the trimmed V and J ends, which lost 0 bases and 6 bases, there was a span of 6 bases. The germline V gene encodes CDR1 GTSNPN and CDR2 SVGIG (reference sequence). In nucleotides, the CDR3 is TGTGCCTGGAGTGTACCCCCTAATTCACCCCTCCACTTT. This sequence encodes CAWSVPPNSPLHF.